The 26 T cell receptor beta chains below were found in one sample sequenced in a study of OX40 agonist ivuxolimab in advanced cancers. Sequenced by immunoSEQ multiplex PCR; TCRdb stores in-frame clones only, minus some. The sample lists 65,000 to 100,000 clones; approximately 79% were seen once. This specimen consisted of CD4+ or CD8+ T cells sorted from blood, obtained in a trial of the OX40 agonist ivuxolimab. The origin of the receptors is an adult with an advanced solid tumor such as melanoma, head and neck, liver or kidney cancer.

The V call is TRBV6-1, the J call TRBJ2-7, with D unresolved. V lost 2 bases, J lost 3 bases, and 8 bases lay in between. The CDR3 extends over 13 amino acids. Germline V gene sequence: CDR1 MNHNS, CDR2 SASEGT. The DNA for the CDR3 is TGTGCCAGCAGTGAAAATCAGGACTACGAGCAGTACGTC. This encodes CASSENQDYEQYV.

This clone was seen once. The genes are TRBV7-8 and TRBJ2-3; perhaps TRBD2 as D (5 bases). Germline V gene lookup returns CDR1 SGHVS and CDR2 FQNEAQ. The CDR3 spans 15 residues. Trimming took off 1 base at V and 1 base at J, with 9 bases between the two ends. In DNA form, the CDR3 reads TGTGCCAGCAGCTTAGTAAGCGGCGGCACAGATACGCAGTATTTT. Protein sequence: CASSLVSGGTDTQYF.

CDR3 region: CASSEVGQGWAEQFF. The DNA of the CDR3 is TGTGCCAGCAGTGAAGTCGGACAGGGCTGGGCTGAGCAGTTCTTC. This chain connects TRBV2 to TRBJ2-1; 8 positions match TRBD1. Germline CDR1 reads SNHLY; CDR2 reads FYNNEI. The CDR3 totals 15 residues. Unmatched junction bases numbered 8, after V lost 1 base and J lost 9 bases.

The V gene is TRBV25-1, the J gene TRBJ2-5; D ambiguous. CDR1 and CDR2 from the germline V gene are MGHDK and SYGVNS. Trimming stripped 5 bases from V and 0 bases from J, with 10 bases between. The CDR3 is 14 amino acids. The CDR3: CASSLHKNQETQYF. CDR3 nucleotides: TGTGCCAGCAGTCTACACAAGAACCAAGAGACCCAGTACTTC.

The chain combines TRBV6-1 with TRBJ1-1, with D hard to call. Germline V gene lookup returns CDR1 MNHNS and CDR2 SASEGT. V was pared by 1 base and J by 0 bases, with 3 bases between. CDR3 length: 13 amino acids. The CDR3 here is CASSEVLNTEAFF. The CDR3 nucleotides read TGTGCCAGCAGTGAAGTGTTGAACACTGAAGCTTTCTTT.

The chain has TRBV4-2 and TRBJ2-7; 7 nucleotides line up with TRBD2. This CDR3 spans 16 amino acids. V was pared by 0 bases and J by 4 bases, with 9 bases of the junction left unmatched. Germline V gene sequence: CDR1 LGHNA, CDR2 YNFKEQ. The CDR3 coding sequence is TGTGCCAGCAGCCAAGAAAAGGCGGGAGCGGGATACGAGCAGTACTTC. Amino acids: CASSQEKAGAGYEQYF.

The CDR3 DNA sequence: TGTGCCAGCTCACCGGAGACAGGGGGGACCCAGTACTTC. It is translated as CASSPETGGTQYF. V is TRBV18 and J is TRBJ2-5; the match to TRBD1 covers 9 bases. CDR1 is KGHSH and CDR2 is LQKENI in the germline V gene. This CDR3 spans 13 amino acids. V lost 3 bases, J lost 7 bases, and 3 bases stayed unmatched.

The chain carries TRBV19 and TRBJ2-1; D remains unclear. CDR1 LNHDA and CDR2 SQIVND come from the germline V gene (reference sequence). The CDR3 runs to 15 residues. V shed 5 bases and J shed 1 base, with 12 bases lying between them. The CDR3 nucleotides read TGTGCCAGTAGTCCTTCGCTTCGATCCTACAATGAGCAGTTCTTC. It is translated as CASSPSLRSYNEQFF. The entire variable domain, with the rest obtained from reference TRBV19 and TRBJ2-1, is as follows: DGGITQSPKYLFRKEGQNVTLSCEQNLNHDAMYWYRQDPGQGLRLIYYSQIVNDFQKGDIAEGYSVSREKKESFPLTVTSAQKNPTAFYLCASSPSLRSYNEQFFGPGTRLTVL.

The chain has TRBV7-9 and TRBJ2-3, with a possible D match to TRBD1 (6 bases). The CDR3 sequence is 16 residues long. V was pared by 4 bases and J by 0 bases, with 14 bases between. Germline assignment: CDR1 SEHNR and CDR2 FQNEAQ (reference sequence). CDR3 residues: CASSWGHHDSTDTQYF. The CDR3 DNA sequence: TGTGCCAGCAGCTGGGGACACCATGATAGCACAGATACGCAGTATTTT.

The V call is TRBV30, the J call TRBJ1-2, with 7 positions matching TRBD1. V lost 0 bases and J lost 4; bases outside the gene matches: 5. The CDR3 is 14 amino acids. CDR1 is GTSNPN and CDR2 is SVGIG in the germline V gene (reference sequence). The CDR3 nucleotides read TGTGCCTGGAGTGTAACAGGGGCCGTCTATGGCTACACCTTC. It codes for CAWSVTGAVYGYTF.

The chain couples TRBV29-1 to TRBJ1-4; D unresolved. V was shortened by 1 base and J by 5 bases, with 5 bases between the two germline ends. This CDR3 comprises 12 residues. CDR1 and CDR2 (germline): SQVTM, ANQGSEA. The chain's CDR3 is CSVEVGNEKLFF. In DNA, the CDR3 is TGCAGCGTTGAAGTTGGGAATGAAAAACTGTTTTTT.

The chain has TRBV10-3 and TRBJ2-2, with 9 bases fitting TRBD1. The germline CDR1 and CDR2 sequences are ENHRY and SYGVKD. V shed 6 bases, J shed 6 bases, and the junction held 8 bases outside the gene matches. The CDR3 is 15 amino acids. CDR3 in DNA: TGTGCCATCAGATCCGGGACAGGGAAGGCCGGGGAGCTGTTTTTT. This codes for CAIRSGTGKAGELFF.

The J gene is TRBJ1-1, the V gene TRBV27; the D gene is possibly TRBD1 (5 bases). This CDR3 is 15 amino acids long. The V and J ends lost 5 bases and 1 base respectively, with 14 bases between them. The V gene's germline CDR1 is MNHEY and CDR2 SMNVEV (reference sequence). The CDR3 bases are TGTGCCAGCAGTCCTCTCAGGGTCTCGAACACTGAAGCTTTCTTT. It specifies CASSPLRVSNTEAFF.

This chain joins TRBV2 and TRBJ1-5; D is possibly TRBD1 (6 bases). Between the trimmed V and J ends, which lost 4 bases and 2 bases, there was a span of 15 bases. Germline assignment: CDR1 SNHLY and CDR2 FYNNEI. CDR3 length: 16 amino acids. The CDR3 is CASSGGGGRGNQPQHF. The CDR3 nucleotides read TGTGCCAGCAGTGGAGGTGGGGGCAGAGGCAATCAGCCCCAGCATTTT.

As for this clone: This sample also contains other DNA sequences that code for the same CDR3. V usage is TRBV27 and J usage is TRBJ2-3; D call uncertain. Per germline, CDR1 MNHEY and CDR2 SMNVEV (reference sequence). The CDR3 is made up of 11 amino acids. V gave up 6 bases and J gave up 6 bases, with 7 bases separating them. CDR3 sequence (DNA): TGTGCCAGCAGAGCCGGGGATACGCAGTATTTT. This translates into CASRAGDTQYF.

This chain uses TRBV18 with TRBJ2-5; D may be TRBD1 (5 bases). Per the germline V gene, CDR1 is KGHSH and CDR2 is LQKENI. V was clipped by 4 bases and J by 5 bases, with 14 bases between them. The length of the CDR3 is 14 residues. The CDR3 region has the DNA TGTGCCAGCTCACGAGCACAGGTTGGGGAGACCCAGTACTTC. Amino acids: CASSRAQVGETQYF. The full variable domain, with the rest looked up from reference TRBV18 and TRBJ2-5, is NAGVMQNPRHLVRRRGQEARLRCSPMKGHSHVYWYRQLPEEGLKFMVYLQKENIIDESGMPKERFSAEFPKEGPSILRIQQVVRGDSAAYFCASSRAQVGETQYFGPGTRLLVL.

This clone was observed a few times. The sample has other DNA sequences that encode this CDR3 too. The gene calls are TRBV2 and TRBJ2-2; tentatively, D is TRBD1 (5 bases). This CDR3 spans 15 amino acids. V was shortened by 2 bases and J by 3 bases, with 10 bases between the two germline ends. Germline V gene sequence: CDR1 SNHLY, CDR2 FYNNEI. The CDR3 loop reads CASSESGAYTGELFF. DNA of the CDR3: TGTGCCAGCAGTGAAAGTGGGGCGTACACCGGGGAGCTGTTTTTT.

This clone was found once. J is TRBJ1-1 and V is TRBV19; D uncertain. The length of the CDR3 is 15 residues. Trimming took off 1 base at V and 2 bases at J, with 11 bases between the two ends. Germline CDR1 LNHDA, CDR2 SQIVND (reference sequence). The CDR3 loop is CASSIVPGSNTEAFF. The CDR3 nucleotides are TGTGCCAGTAGTATAGTGCCGGGCTCTAACACTGAAGCTTTCTTT. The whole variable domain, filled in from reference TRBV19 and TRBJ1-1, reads DGGITQSPKYLFRKEGQNVTLSCEQNLNHDAMYWYRQDPGQGLRLIYYSQIVNDFQKGDIAEGYSVSREKKESFPLTVTSAQKNPTAFYLCASSIVPGSNTEAFFGQGTRLTVV.

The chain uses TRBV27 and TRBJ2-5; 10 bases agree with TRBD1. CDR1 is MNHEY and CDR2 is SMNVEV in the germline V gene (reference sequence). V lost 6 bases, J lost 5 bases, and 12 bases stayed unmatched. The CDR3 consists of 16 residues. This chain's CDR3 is CASSQSGTGVQETQYF. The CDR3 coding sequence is TGTGCCAGCAGCCAGTCCGGGACAGGGGTTCAGGAGACCCAGTACTTC.

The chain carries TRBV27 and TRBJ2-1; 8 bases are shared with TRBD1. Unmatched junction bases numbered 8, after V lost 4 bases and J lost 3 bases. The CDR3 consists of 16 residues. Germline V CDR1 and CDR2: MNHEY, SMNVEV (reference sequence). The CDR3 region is CASSSGQGGYYNEQFF. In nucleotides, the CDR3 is TGTGCCAGCAGTTCCGGACAGGGCGGATACTACAATGAGCAGTTCTTC.

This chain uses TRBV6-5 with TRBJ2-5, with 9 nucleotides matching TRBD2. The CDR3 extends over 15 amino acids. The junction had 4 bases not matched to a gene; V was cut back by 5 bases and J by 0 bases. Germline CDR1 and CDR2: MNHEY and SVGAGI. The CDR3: CASSPREGNQETQYF. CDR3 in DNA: TGTGCCAGCAGTCCGCGGGAGGGAAACCAAGAGACCCAGTACTTC.

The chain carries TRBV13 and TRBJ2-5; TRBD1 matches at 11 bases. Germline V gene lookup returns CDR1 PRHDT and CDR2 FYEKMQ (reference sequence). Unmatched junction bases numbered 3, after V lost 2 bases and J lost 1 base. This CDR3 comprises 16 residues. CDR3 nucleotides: TGTGCCAGCAGCTTACCCGGGACAGGGGGCCAAGAGACCCAGTACTTC. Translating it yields CASSLPGTGGQETQYF. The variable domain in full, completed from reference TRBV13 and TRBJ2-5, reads AAGVIQSPRHLIKEKRETATLKCYPIPRHDTVYWYQQGPGQDPQFLISFYEKMQSDKGSIPDRFSAQQFSDYHSELNMSSLELGDSALYFCASSLPGTGGQETQYFGPGTRLLVL.

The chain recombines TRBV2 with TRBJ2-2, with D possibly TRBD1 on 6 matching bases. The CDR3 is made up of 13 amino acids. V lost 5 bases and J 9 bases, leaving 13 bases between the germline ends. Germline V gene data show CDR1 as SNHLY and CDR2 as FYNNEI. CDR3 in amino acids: CASSRYRDRELFF. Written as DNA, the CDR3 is TGTGCCAGCAGTCGATACAGGGATAGGGAGCTGTTTTTT.

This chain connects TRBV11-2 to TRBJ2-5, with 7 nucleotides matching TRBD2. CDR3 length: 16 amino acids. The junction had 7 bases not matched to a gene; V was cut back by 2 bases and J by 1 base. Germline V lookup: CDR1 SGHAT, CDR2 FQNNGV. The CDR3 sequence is CASSLMQGGVQETQYF. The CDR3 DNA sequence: TGTGCCAGCAGCTTAATGCAGGGAGGGGTCCAAGAGACCCAGTACTTC.

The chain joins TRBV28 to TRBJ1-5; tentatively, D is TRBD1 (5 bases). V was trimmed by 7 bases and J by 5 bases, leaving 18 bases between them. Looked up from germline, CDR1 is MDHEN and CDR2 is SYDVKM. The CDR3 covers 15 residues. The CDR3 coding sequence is TGTGCCAGCACCCCTGCGGGGGAACGAGATCAGCCCCAGCATTTT. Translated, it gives CASTPAGERDQPQHF.

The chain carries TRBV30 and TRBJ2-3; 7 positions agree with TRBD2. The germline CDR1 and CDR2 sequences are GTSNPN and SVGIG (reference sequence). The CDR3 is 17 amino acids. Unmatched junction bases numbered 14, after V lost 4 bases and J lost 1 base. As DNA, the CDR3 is TGTGCCTGGACCCTTGGCTCGCTAGCGGACCGCACAGATACGCAGTATTTT. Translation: CAWTLGSLADRTDTQYF.